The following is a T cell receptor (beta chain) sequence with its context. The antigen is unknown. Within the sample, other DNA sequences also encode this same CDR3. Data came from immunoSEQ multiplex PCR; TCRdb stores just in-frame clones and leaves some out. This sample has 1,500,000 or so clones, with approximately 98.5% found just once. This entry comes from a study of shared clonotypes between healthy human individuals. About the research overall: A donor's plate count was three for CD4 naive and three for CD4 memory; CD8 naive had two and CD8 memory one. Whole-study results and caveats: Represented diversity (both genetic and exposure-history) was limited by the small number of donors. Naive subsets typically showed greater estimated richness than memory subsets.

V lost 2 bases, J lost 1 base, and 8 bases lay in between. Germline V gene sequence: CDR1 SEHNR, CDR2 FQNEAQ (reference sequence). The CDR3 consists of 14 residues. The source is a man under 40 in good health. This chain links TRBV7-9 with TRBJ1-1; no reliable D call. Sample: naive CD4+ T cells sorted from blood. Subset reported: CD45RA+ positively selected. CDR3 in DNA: TGTGCCAGCAGCTTACGGGCAGGGAACACTGAAGCTTTCTTT. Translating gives CASSLRAGNTEAFF. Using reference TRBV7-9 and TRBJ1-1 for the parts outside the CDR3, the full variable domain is DTGVSQNPRHKITKRGQNVTFRCDPISEHNRLYWYRQTLGQGPEFLTYFQNEAQLEKSRLLSDRFSAERPKGSFSTLEIQRTEQGDSAMYLCASSLRAGNTEAFFGQGTRLTVV.